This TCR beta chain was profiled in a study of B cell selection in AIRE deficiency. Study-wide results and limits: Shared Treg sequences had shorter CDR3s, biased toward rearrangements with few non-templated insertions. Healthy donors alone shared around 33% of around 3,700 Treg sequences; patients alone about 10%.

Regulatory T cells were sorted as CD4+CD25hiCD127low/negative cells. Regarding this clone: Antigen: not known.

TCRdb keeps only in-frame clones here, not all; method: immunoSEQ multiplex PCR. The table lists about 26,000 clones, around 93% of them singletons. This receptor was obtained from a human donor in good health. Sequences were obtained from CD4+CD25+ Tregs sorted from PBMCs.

DNA for the CDR3: TGTGCCAGCAGCATTACTAGCGGGGGGATCACTAAGCAGTTCTTC. Translation gives CASSITSGGITKQFF. V gene TRBV5-4 combines with J gene TRBJ2-1; 12 nucleotides match TRBD2. V gave up 4 bases and J gave up 11 bases; unmatched junction bases: 10. The CDR3 is 15 residues long. Germline loops: CDR1 SGHNT, CDR2 YYREEE (reference sequence).